This is a list of T cell receptor beta chains from one sample in a study of blood T cells in healthy people across ages. TCRdb fed the 5' RACE reads into MiXCR, producing one record per CDR3 protein. The repertoire consists of more than 1 million distinct CDR3 sequences, with 40% to 45% occurring once and the leading ten covering about 19%. Sequences were obtained from blood. The receptor set was obtained from a woman aged 55-69 years in good health. CDR3s include the opening cysteine and the closing phenylalanine or tryptophan. D genes are given only for firm matches. Some rows have no size entry. The others give once, few or many, or a class for an expanded clone.

V	size	J	D	DNA	CDR3
TRBV30	-	TRBJ1-4	-	TGTGCCTGGAATTCGGAAAGGGAAAATGAAAAACTGTTTTTT	CAWNSERENEKLFF
TRBV2	many	TRBJ2-7	TRBD1	TGTGCCAGCAGGAGGGACAGCTCCTACGAGCAGTACTTC	CASRRDSSYEQYF
TRBV29-1	few	TRBJ1-1	-	TGCAGCGCCCTAGGGCCGAACACTGAAGCTTTCTTT	CSALGPNTEAFF
TRBV14	few	TRBJ2-4	-	TGTGCCAGCAGCCAAGATCGGGCCAAGTTCGGGGTGGGGGAGCAGTACTTC	CASSQDRAKFGVGEQYF
TRBV28	-	TRBJ2-7	-	TGTGCCAGCAGCTCCCCTATGTACTCCTACGAGCAGTACTTC	CASSSPMYSYEQYF
TRBV29-1	few	TRBJ1-4	-	TGCAGCGCGTTCGGTGCAACTAATGAAAAACTGTTTTTT	CSAFGATNEKLFF
TRBV7-6	-	TRBJ2-7	TRBD1	TGTGCCAGCAGCTTAAGCCCCCCTGGGACAGGGAGGAAGACCAGCGAGCAGTACTTC	CASSLSPPGTGRKTSEQYF
TRBV20-1	-	TRBJ1-5	-	TGCAGTGCTAGAGCAAGCCCAAGACAGCCCCAGCATTTT	CSARASPRQPQHF
TRBV27	few	TRBJ2-6	TRBD2	TGTGCCAGCACCATGGAGACTAGCGGGAGGGCCCCATCTGGGGCCAACGTCCTGACTTTC	CASTMETSGRAPSGANVLTF
TRBV5-1	few	TRBJ2-4	TRBD2	TGCGCCAGCAGCTCTGGGACTAGCGGGAGAGGTGAGCAGTACTTC	CASSSGTSGRGEQYF
TRBV6-5	-	TRBJ2-6	-	TGTGCCAGCCGGGTTCCTGGGTCTGGGGCCAACGTCCTGACTTTC	CASRVPGSGANVLTF
TRBV29-1	-	TRBJ2-5	TRBD2	TGCAGCGTTGGTGGGAGGGCCCTGGAGACCCAGTACTTC	CSVGGRALETQYF
TRBV27	-	TRBJ1-2	TRBD1	TGTGCCAGCAGCTCACCCGGACAGGGTCCGGTGAGGTACACCTTC	CASSSPGQGPVRYTF
TRBV2	-	TRBJ2-5	TRBD2	TGTGCCAGCAACGGTTTCGTGGGGACTAGTACGAGAGAGACCCAGTACTTC	CASNGFVGTSTRETQYF
TRBV5-1	-	TRBJ2-7	TRBD2	TGCGCCAGCAGGCTATCTAGCGGGAGATTGGGCGAGCAGTACTTC	CASRLSSGRLGEQYF
TRBV6-1	-	TRBJ2-1	TRBD2	TGTGCCAGCAGTACGGGGCTCGGGGTACTAGCGGGAAACAATGAGCAGTTCTTC	CASSTGLGVLAGNNEQFF
TRBV20-1	-	TRBJ2-5	TRBD2	TGCTCGGGGGGTTTAGAGACCCAGTACTTC	CSGGLETQYF
TRBV3-1	-	TRBJ2-3	TRBD1	TGTGCCAGCAGCCCCTTGGACAGGTTTAGCACAGATACGCAGTATTTT	CASSPLDRFSTDTQYF
TRBV7-2	-	TRBJ2-2	-	TGTGCCAGCAGCCAACCATTCTGGGGCACCGGGGAGCTGTTTTTT	CASSQPFWGTGELFF
TRBV11-2	-	TRBJ2-1	-	TGTGCCAGCAGCTTAGTTGGGCTAGCGCTTTACAATGAGCAGTTCTTC	CASSLVGLALYNEQFF
TRBV15	-	TRBJ1-2	TRBD1	TGTGCCACCAGCAGTCCCGGGACAGGGGACTATGGCTACACCTTC	CATSSPGTGDYGYTF
TRBV6-6	-	TRBJ2-5	-	TGTGCCAGCAGTTACTCCTCGGAGCAAGAGACCCGGTACTTC	CASSYSSEQETRYF
TRBV11-1	-	TRBJ2-1	TRBD2	TGTGCCAGCAGCTTAGGCACTAGCGGAGATAATTTGGTAGATCAGTACAATGAGCAGTTCTTC	CASSLGTSGDNLVDQYNEQFF
TRBV10-3	few	TRBJ2-1	TRBD2	TGTGCCATCTCGGGAGGGGATGAGCAGTTCTTC	CAISGGDEQFF
TRBV29-1	few	TRBJ1-4	-	TGCAGCGTTGAAGGAGGGGACCATGCAACTAATGAAAAACTGTTTTTT	CSVEGGDHATNEKLFF
TRBV4-2	many	TRBJ2-7	TRBD2	TGTGCCAGCAGCCAAGATGGGGGACTAGCGGGAGACGAGCAGTACTTC	CASSQDGGLAGDEQYF
TRBV25-1	few	TRBJ2-1	-	TGTGCCAGCAGGAGGGACGAAAGCTCCTACAATGAGCAGTTCTTC	CASRRDESSYNEQFF
TRBV3-1	few	TRBJ1-4	-	TGTGCCAGCAGCTGGCAGGGGCCGGCAACTAATGAAAAACTGTTTTTT	CASSWQGPATNEKLFF
TRBV6-1	-	TRBJ1-5	-	TGTGCCAGCACCGCGAGAATCCGAAATCAGCCCCAGCATTTT	CASTARIRNQPQHF
TRBV6-2/TRBV6-3	-	TRBJ2-7	TRBD2	TGTGCCAGCAGTTACTCTGGGCGGGAGGGCCGCCACGAGCAGTACTTC	CASSYSGREGRHEQYF
TRBV10-2	-	TRBJ2-3	TRBD2	TGCGCCAGCAGTGAACTTATTAGCGGGAGCACAGATACGCAGTATTTT	CASSELISGSTDTQYF
TRBV28	few	TRBJ2-5	-	TGTGCCAGCAGATCCGACGGCCAAGAGACCCAGTACTTC	CASRSDGQETQYF
TRBV15	-	TRBJ2-3	TRBD1	TGTGCCACCAGCGGACCGGGACAGGGTTTGGATACGCAGTATTTT	CATSGPGQGLDTQYF
TRBV28	few	TRBJ2-1	TRBD2	TGTGCCAGCAGTTTCCCCCTAGCGGGATATAATGAGCAGTTCTTC	CASSFPLAGYNEQFF
TRBV27	-	TRBJ2-1	TRBD2	TGTGCCAGCTTACAAACGAGCGGGAGCTACAATGAGCAGTTCTTC	CASLQTSGSYNEQFF
TRBV27	-	TRBJ1-6	TRBD1	TGTGCCAGCAGTTCGCGTCGGACAGGGGGCCCATATAATTCACCCCTCCACTTT	CASSSRRTGGPYNSPLHF
TRBV19	-	TRBJ2-1	-	TGTGCCAGTAGTATAGTCGGGAACAATGAGCAGTTCTTC	CASSIVGNNEQFF
TRBV30	-	TRBJ1-5	-	TGTGCCTGGAGCCGGGCAGAAGGCCGTTCCAATCAGCCCCAGCATTTT	CAWSRAEGRSNQPQHF
TRBV20-1	few	TRBJ2-7	-	TGCAGTGCTAGGCCGGGACACGGAAAAAGGTACGAGCAGTACTTC	CSARPGHGKRYEQYF
TRBV7-3	-	TRBJ2-1	-	TGTGCCAGCAGTCTAAGAAATAGGGGTGGGAACAATGAGCAGTTCTTC	CASSLRNRGGNNEQFF
TRBV29-1	many	TRBJ2-7	-	TGCAGCGTTGCTCAGGGGGGACCACTCGAGCAGTACTTC	CSVAQGGPLEQYF